This T cell receptor (beta chain) emerged from a study of OX40 agonist ivuxolimab in advanced cancers. The overall study: Checkpoint inhibitors had been given previously to approximately 40% of patients. General study findings and limits: Doses of 0.1 to 3.0 mg/kg were accompanied by clonal expansion of CD4+ and CD8+ blood T cells by week 6. The work left the antigen specificity of expanded peripheral T cells undetermined.

Comments on this clone: Its antigen is not known.

Sequencing used immunoSEQ multiplex PCR; TCRdb keeps in-frame clones, though not all of them. The sample has tens of thousands of clones; approximately 90% are singletons. Patients had blood sampled at baseline and again on cycle 4 day 1 and cycle 7 day 1. The CDR3 totals 15 residues. With 0 bases removed from V and 3 bases from J, the gap between germline ends came to 12 bases. CDR1 is ENHRY, CDR2 SYGVKD, per germline. The chain joins TRBV10-3 to TRBJ2-7; D tentatively reads TRBD1 or TRBD2 (5 bases each). The source material was CD4+ or CD8+ T cells sorted from blood, sampled in a trial of the OX40 agonist ivuxolimab. The sequence derives from an adult with an advanced solid tumor such as melanoma, head and neck, liver or kidney cancer. The CDR3 DNA follows: TGTGCCATCAGTGAGTCGGGGGAGCCATTCTACGAGCAGTACTTC. Encoded protein: CAISESGEPFYEQYF.